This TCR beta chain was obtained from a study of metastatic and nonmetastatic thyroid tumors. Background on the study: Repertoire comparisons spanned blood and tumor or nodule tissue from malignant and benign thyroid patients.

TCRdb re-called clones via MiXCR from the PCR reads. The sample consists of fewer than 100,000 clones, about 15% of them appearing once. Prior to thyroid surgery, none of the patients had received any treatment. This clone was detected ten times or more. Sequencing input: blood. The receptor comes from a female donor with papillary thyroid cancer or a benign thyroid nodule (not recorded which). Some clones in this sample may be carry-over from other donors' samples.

The CDR3 DNA follows: TGCGCCAGCAGCTTGACGGGAGAAACTAACTATGGCTACACCTTC. Translation gives CASSLTGETNYGYTF. The genes are TRBV5-1 and TRBJ1-2; unclear D gene. V lost 1 base to trimming and J lost 0 bases, with 10 bases between them. CDR3 length: 15 amino acids. From germline, CDR1 is SGHRS and CDR2 YFSETQ.